This section outlines one T cell receptor beta chain sequence together with its context. Trimming pared 1 base from V and 7 bases from J, leaving 18 bases between. The CDR3 contains 16 residues. Germline V CDR1 and CDR2: SEHNR, FQNEAQ (reference sequence). Profiling relied on immunoSEQ multiplex PCR, and the TCRdb table lists in-frame clones only, not all of them. The sample shows some 71,000 clones, around 83% of them seen only once. These data come from a study of T cell responses to AZD1222 COVID-19 vaccine. The sequencing used peripheral blood, collected on day 0 of AZD1222 vaccination. This clonotype originated in an adult in good health. The V and J genes are TRBV7-9 and TRBJ2-3; D is tentatively TRBD1 or TRBD2 (6 bases each). As DNA, the CDR3 is TGTGCCAGCAGCTTAGGGGGATCGGGGGCCATCCATACGCAGTATTTT. It codes for CASSLGGSGAIHTQYF.